These T cell receptor beta chains were read from a single sample in a study of cytomegalovirus exposure and HLA in healthy donors. Some clones are missing from TCRdb's copy, which holds only in-frame ones; the method was immunoSEQ multiplex PCR. The data contain over 80,000 clones, 80% to 90% of them singletons. Sequencing input: PBMCs. These receptor sequences come from a man aged 30 to 39 in good health and CMV-seropositive. Both conserved end residues are part of each CDR3. A D gene is named only where the DNA matches it firmly.

cdr3_nt: TGCAGCGCTGAGGGCAGCCTCTCTGGAAACACCATATATTTT; cdr3_aa: CSAEGSLSGNTIYF; v_call: TRBV29-1; j_call: TRBJ1-3; d_call: .
cdr3_nt: TGTGCCTGGAGGCCTCACTACACCGGGGAGCTGTTTTTT; cdr3_aa: CAWRPHYTGELFF; v_call: TRBV30; j_call: TRBJ2-2; d_call: .
cdr3_nt: TGTGCCAGCATTCGGGACAGGGCTTCAACTAATGAAAAACTGTTTTTT; cdr3_aa: CASIRDRASTNEKLFF; v_call: TRBV2; j_call: TRBJ1-4; d_call: TRBD1
cdr3_nt: TGTGCCAGCAGCCAGGGGACAGGGGCGAAGACCCAGTACTTC; cdr3_aa: CASSQGTGAKTQYF; v_call: TRBV5-4; j_call: TRBJ2-5; d_call: TRBD1
cdr3_nt: TGTGCCAGCAGCCTCGGACTAGCGGGAGTGGCAGATACGCAGTATTTT; cdr3_aa: CASSLGLAGVADTQYF; v_call: TRBV11-2; j_call: TRBJ2-3; d_call: TRBD2
cdr3_nt: TGTGCCTGTCGGGGGGAGTATAGCAATCAGCCCCAGCATTTT; cdr3_aa: CACRGEYSNQPQHF; v_call: TRBV30; j_call: TRBJ1-5; d_call: .
cdr3_nt: TGTGCCAGCAGTGAAGCCTCTCGACTGGCGTTCTACGAGCAGTACTTC; cdr3_aa: CASSEASRLAFYEQYF; v_call: TRBV6-1; j_call: TRBJ2-7; d_call: .
cdr3_nt: TGTGCCAGCAGCCCAGGCAGGGCGGACAGCTACGAGCAGTACTTC; cdr3_aa: CASSPGRADSYEQYF; v_call: TRBV11-3; j_call: TRBJ2-7; d_call: .
cdr3_nt: TGCGCCAGCAGCCCCGGACCGGGAGAGAGCACTGAAGCTTTCTTT; cdr3_aa: CASSPGPGESTEAFF; v_call: TRBV5-1; j_call: TRBJ1-1; d_call: .
cdr3_nt: TGTGCCAGCAGCCTCCTCCGGGGTGACAATGAGCAATTCTTC; cdr3_aa: CASSLLRGDNEQFF; v_call: TRBV7-9; j_call: TRBJ2-1; d_call: .
cdr3_nt: TGTGCCAGCAGCTTAGTGGGCCCCAAATCAGGAAACACCATATATTTT; cdr3_aa: CASSLVGPKSGNTIYF; v_call: TRBV7-2; j_call: TRBJ1-3; d_call: .